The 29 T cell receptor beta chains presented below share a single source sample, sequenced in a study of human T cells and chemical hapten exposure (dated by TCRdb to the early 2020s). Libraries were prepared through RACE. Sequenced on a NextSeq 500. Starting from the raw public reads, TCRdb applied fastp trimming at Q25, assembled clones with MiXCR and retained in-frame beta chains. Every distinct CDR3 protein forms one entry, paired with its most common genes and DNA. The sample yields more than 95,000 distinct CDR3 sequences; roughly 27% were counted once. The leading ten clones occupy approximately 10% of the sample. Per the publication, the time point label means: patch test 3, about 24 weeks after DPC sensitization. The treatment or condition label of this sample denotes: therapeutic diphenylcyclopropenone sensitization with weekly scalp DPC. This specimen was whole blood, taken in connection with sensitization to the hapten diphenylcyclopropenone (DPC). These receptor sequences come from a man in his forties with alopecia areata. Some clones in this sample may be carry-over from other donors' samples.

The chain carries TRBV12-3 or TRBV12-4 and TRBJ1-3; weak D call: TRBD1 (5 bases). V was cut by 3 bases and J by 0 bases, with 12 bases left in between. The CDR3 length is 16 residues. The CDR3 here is CASSFGGHDSGNTIYF. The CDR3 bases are TGTGCCAGCAGTTTTGGAGGACACGACTCTGGAAACACCATATATTTT.

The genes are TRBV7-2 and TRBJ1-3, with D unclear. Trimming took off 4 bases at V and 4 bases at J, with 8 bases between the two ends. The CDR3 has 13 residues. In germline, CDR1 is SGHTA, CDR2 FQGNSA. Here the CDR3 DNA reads TGTGCCAGCAGCTCCTACACCGGAAACACCATATATTTT. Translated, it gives CASSSYTGNTIYF. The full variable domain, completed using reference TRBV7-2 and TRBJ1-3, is GAGVSQSPSNKVTEKGKDVELRCDPISGHTALYWYRQSLGQGLEFLIYFQGNSAPDKSGLPSDRFSAERTGGSVSTLTIQRTQQEDSAVYLCASSSYTGNTIYFGEGSWLTVV.

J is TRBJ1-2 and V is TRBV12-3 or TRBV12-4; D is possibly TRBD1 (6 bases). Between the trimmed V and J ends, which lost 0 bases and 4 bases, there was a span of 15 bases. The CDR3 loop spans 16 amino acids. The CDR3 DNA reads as TGTGCCAGCAGTTTAGCGTTCCAGGGGTCCGTCTATGGCTACACCTTC. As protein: CASSLAFQGSVYGYTF.

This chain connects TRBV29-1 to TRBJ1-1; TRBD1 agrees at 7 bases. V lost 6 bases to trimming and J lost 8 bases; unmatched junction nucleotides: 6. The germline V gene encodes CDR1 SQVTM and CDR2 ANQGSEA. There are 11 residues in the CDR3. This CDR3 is CSVYPGQEAFF. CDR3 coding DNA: TGCAGCGTATACCCGGGACAGGAAGCTTTCTTT.

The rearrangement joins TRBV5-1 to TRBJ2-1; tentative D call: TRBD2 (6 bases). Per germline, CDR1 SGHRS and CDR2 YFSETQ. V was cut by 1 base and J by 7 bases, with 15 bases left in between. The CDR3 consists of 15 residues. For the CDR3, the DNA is TGCGCCAGCAGCTTGACTAGCTCGGAAGGAAATGAGCAGTTCTTC. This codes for CASSLTSSEGNEQFF.

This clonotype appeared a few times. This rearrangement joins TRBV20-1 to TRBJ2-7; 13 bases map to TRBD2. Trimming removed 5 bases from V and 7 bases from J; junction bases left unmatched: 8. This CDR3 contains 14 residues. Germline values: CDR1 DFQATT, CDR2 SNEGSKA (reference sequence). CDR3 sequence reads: CSARGLAGDGEQYF. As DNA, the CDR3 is TGCAGTGCTCGCGGACTAGCGGGAGATGGAGAGCAGTACTTC.

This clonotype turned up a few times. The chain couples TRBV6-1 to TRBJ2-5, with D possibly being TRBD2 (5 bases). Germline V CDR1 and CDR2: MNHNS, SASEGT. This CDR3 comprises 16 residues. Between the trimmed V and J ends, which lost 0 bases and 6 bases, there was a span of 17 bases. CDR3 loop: CASSEAETAWEKTQYF. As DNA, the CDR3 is TGTGCCAGCAGTGAAGCGGAAACAGCCTGGGAGAAGACCCAGTACTTC.

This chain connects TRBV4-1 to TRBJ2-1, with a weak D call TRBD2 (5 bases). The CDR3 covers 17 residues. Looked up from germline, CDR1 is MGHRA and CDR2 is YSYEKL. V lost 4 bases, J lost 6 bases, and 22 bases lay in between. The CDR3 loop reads CASSPPATLSLGNEQFF. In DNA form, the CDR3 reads TGCGCCAGCAGCCCCCCTGCTACTCTCTCACTAGGCAATGAGCAGTTCTTC.

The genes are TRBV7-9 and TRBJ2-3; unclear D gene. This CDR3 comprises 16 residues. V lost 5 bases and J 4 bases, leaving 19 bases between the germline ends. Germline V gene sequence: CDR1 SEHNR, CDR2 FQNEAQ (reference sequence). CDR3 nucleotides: TGTGCCAGCAGCCCTCCCCGTCTCAGGTCGGCAGATACGCAGTATTTT. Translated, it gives CASSPPRLRSADTQYF.

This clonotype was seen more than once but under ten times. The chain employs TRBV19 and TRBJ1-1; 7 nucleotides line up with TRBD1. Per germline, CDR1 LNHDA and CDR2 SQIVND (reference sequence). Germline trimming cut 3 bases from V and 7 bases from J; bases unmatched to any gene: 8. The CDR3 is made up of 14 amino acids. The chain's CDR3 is CASSIPGTADEAFF. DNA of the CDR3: TGTGCCAGTAGTATCCCGGGGACAGCCGATGAAGCTTTCTTT.

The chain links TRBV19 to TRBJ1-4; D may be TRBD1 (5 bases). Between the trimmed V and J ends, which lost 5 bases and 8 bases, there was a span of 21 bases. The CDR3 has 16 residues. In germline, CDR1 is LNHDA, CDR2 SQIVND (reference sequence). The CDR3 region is CASSPREGPLNEKLFF. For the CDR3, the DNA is TGTGCCAGTAGTCCCAGGGAGGGGCCCTTAAACGAAAAACTGTTTTTT.

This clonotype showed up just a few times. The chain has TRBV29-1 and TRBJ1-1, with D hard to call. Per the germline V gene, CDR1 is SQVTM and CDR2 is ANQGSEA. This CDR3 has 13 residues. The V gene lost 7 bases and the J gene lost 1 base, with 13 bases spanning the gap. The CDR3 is CSAALKRNTEAFF. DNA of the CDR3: TGCAGCGCCGCCCTGAAGAGGAACACTGAAGCTTTCTTT.

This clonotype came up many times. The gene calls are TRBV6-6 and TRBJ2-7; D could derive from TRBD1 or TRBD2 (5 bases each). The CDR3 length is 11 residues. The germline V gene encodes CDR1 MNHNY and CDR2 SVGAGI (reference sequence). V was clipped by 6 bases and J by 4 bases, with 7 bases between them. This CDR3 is CASSEGYEQYF. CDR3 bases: TGTGCCAGCAGCGAGGGGTACGAGCAGTACTTC.

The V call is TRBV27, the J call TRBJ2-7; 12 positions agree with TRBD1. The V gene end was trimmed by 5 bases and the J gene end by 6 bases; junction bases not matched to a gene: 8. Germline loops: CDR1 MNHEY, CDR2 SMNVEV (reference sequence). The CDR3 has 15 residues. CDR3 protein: CASSTHRDRGPEQYF. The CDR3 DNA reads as TGTGCCAGCAGTACCCACCGGGACAGGGGGCCCGAGCAGTACTTC.

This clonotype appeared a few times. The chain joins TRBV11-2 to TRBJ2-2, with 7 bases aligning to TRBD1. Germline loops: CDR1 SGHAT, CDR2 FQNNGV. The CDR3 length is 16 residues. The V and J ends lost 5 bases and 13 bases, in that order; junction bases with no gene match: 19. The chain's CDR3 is CASSLALGQRSLGLFF. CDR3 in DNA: TGTGCCAGCAGCCTAGCATTGGGACAGCGTAGCTTAGGGCTGTTTTTT.

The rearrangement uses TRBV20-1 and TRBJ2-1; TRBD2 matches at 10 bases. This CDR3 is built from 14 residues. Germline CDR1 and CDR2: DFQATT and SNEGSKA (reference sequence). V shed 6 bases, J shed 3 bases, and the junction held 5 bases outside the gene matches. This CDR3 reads CSAVAGGLYNEQFF. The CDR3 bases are TGCAGTGCAGTAGCGGGAGGACTCTACAATGAGCAGTTCTTC.

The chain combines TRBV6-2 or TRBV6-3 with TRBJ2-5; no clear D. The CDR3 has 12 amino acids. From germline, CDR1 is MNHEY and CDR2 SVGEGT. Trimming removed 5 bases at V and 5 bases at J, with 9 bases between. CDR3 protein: CASSLRRETQYF. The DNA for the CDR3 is TGTGCCAGCAGTCTTCGTCGTGAGACCCAGTACTTC.

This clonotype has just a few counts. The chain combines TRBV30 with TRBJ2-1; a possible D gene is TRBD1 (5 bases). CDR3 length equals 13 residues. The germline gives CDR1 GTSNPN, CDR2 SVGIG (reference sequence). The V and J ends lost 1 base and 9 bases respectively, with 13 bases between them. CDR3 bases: TGTGCCTGGAGTGGGCACAGGAGTAGTGAGCAGTTCTTC. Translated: CAWSGHRSSEQFF.

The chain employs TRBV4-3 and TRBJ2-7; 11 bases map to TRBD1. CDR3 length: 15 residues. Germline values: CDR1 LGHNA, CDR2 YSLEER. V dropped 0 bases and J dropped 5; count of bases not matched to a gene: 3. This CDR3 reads CASSQDRTGGDEQYF. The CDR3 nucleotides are TGCGCCAGCAGCCAAGATCGGACAGGGGGCGACGAGCAGTACTTC.

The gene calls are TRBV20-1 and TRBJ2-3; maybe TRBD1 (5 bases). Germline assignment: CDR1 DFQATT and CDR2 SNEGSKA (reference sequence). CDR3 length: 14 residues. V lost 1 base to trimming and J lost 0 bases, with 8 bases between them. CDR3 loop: CSARVPGSTDTQYF. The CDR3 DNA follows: TGCAGTGCTAGAGTGCCAGGGAGCACAGATACGCAGTATTTT.

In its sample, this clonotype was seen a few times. The CDR3 nucleotides read TGTGCCATCAGTGACCCCGCGGGACTTCCAAGCTCTGGGGCCAACGTCCTGACTTTC. This sequence encodes CAISDPAGLPSSGANVLTF. The rearrangement uses TRBV10-3 and TRBJ2-6; D might be TRBD2 (6 bases). The V end was cut by 3 bases, the J end by 0 bases, with 18 bases between. The germline CDR1 and CDR2 sequences are ENHRY and SYGVKD. The CDR3 spans 19 residues.

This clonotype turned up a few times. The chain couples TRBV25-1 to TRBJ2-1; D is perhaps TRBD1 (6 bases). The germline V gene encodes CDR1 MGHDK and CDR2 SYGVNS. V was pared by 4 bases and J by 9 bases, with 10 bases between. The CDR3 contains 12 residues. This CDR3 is CASSGGLVEQFF. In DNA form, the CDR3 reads TGTGCCAGCAGTGGGGGGCTTGTTGAGCAGTTCTTC. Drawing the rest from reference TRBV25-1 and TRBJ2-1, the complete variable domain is EADIYQTPRYLVIGTGKKITLECSQTMGHDKMYWYQQDPGMELHLIHYSYGVNSTEKGDLSSESTVSRIRTEHFPLTLESARPSHTSQYLCASSGGLVEQFFGPGTRLTVL.

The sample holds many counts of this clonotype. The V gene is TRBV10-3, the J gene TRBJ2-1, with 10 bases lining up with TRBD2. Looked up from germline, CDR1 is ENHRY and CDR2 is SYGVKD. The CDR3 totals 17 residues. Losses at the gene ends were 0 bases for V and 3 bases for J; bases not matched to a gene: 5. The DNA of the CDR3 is TGTGCCATCAGTGAGTCGTCTAGCGGGAGCTACTACAATGAGCAGTTCTTC. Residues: CAISESSSGSYYNEQFF.

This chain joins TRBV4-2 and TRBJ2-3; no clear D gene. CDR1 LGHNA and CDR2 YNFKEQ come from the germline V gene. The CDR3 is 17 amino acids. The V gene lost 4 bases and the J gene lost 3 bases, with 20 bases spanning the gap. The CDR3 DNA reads TGTGCCAGCAGCCCGCGTCACGGAGTTCCCTGTACAGATACGCAGTATTTT. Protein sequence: CASSPRHGVPCTDTQYF.

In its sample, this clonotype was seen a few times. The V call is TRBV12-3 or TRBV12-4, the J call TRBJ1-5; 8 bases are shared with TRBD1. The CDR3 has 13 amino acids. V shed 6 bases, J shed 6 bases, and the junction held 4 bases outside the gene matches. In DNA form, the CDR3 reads TGTGCCAGCAGCACAGGGGGTATTCAGCCCCAGCATTTT. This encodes CASSTGGIQPQHF.

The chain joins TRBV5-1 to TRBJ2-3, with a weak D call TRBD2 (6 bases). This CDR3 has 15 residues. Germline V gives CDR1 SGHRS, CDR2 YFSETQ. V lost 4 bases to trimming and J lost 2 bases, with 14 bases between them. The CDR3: CASSKGLMITDTQYF. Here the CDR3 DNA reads TGCGCCAGCAGCAAGGGACTTATGATCACAGATACGCAGTATTTT.

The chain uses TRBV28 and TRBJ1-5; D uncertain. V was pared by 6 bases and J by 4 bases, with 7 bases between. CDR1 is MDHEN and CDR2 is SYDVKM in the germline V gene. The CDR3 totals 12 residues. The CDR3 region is CASRETNQPQHF. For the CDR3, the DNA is TGTGCCAGCAGGGAGACAAATCAGCCCCAGCATTTT.

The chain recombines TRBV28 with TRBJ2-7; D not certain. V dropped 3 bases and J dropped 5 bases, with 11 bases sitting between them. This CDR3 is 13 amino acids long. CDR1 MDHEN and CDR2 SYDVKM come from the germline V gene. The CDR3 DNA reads TGTGCCAGCAGTTTGAAAGGGTATGACGAGCAGTACTTC. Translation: CASSLKGYDEQYF.

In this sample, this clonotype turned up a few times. This CDR3 reads CASSPSGTYNEQFF. DNA for the CDR3: TGTGCCAGCAGCCCTAGCGGAACCTACAATGAGCAGTTCTTC. The chain links TRBV9 to TRBJ2-1, with 7 bases aligning to TRBD2. The length of the CDR3 is 14 residues. V lost 4 bases to trimming and J lost 2 bases; unmatched junction nucleotides: 3. The germline V gene has CDR1 SGDLS and CDR2 YYNGEE.